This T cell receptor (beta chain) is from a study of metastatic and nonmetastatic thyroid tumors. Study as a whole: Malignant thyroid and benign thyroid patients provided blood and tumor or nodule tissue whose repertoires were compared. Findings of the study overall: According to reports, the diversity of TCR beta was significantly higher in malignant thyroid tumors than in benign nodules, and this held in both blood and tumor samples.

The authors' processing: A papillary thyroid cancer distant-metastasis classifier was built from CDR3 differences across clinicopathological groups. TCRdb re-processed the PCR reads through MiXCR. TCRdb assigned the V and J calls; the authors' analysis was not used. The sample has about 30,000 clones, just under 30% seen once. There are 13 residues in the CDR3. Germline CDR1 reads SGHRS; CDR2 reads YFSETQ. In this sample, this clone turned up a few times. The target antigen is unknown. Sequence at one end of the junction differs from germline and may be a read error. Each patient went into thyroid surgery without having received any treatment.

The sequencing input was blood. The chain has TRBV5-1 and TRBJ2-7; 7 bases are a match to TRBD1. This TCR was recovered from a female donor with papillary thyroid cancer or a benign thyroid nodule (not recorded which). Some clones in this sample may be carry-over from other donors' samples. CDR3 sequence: CASSLVTGNEQYF. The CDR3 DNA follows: TGTGCCAGCAGCTTGGTGACAGGGAACGAGCAGTACTTC.